Presented here are 26 T cell receptor beta chains from one specimen sequenced in a study of Ad26.COV2.S vaccination and SARS-CoV-2 variants. Sequenced by immunoSEQ multiplex PCR; TCRdb stores in-frame clones only, minus some. The sample lists roughly 450,000 clones; 75% to 95% were seen once. The treatment denotes: roughly 19 received Ad26.COV2.S at low or high dose, single or two shots; 5 received placebo; per-sample allocation not given. The samples were gathered on day 63 after the first injection of vaccine or placebo. Here the sequenced sample was peripheral blood, taken in a trial of Ad26.COV2.S vaccine versus placebo. These TCRs come from a person between 18 and 65 years old who received the Ad26.COV2.S COVID-19 vaccine or a placebo.

The chain couples TRBV7-8 to TRBJ2-3, with no clear D. This CDR3 is built from 14 residues. The V end was cut by 5 bases, the J end by 4 bases, with 13 bases between. The germline CDR1 and CDR2 sequences are SGHVS and FQNEAQ. CDR3 in amino acids: CASSRAVSADTQYF. CDR3 in DNA: TGTGCCAGCAGCCGAGCTGTTTCTGCAGATACGCAGTATTTT.

This chain links TRBV19 with TRBJ2-1, with 8 positions matching TRBD2. CDR3 size: 16 residues. Germline V CDR1 and CDR2: LNHDA, SQIVND (reference sequence). V shed 2 bases and J 1 base; nucleotides not matched to a gene: 4. CDR3 sequence: CASSISAGVSYNEQFF. The DNA for the CDR3 is TGTGCCAGTAGTATATCAGCGGGGGTGTCCTACAATGAGCAGTTCTTC.

This clone was recorded only once. The V call is TRBV25-1, the J call TRBJ1-1; D remains unclear. V gave up 1 base and J gave up 3 bases, with 6 bases separating them. CDR1 and CDR2 from the germline V gene are MGHDK and SYGVNS. CDR3 length: 13 amino acids. This CDR3 reads CASSEWPDTEAFF. The CDR3 region has the DNA TGTGCCAGCAGTGAATGGCCGGACACTGAAGCTTTCTTT.

J is TRBJ2-5 and V is TRBV13; 7 bases fit TRBD2. CDR1 is PRHDT and CDR2 is FYEKMQ in the germline V gene (reference sequence). This CDR3 is built from 16 residues. V gave up 5 bases and J gave up 5 bases; unmatched junction bases: 14. CDR3 residues: CASSQLSTAGVETQYF. The DNA for the CDR3 is TGTGCCAGCAGCCAGCTCTCAACCGCGGGAGTTGAGACCCAGTACTTC.

The chain has TRBV18 and TRBJ1-3; D gene unclear. The ends were cut back, 1 base at V and 2 bases at J, with 9 bases in the middle. The V gene's germline CDR1 is KGHSH and CDR2 LQKENI. This CDR3 region has 15 residues. DNA for the CDR3: TGTGCCAGCTCACCACTATTCTCAGCTGGAAACACCATATATTTT. This gives the protein CASSPLFSAGNTIYF.

This chain joins TRBV19 and TRBJ2-1; D gene ambiguous. Germline loops: CDR1 LNHDA, CDR2 SQIVND (reference sequence). The germline V and J ends were trimmed by 5 bases and 0 bases, with 14 bases remaining between them. The CDR3 contains 16 residues. For the CDR3, the DNA is TGTGCCAGTAGTTTCTTACACCGGAACTCCTACAATGAGCAGTTCTTC. Its protein product is CASSFLHRNSYNEQFF.

The chain joins TRBV6-5 to TRBJ2-1, with TRBD2 matching over 13 bases. The V gene's germline CDR1 is MNHEY and CDR2 SVGAGI. The CDR3 has 15 residues. J lost 5 bases, V lost 8 bases, and 6 bases had no gene match. The CDR3 loop reads CASPGLAGAHNEQFF. In DNA, the CDR3 is TGTGCCAGCCCTGGACTAGCGGGAGCCCACAATGAGCAGTTCTTC.

This clone showed up just once. Other DNA sequences in this specimen translate into the identical CDR3. The J gene is TRBJ2-7, the V gene TRBV6-5; D gene uncertain. V lost 4 bases and J lost 2, with 3 bases in between. The CDR3 length is 11 residues. Germline V gives CDR1 MNHEY, CDR2 SVGAGI. The CDR3: CASSSTYEQYF. For the CDR3, the DNA is TGTGCCAGCAGTTCAACCTACGAGCAGTACTTC.

CDR3: CASSLTSSYNEQFF. The CDR3 DNA sequence: TGTGCCAGCAGCTTAACCAGCTCCTACAATGAGCAGTTCTTC. V is TRBV7-8 and J is TRBJ2-1; D uncertain. The ends were cut back, 2 bases at V and 0 bases at J, with 5 bases in the middle. In germline, CDR1 is SGHVS, CDR2 FQNEAQ. This CDR3 has 14 residues.

This clone was detected a few times. The rearrangement uses TRBV19 and TRBJ1-3, with 7 positions matching TRBD1. Losses at the gene ends were 6 bases for V and 3 bases for J; bases not matched to a gene: 2. The CDR3 has 13 residues. CDR1 is LNHDA, CDR2 SQIVND, per germline (reference sequence). CDR3: CASRGTVGNTIYF. CDR3 bases: TGTGCCAGTAGGGGGACAGTTGGAAACACCATATATTTT. The whole variable domain, filled in from reference TRBV19 and TRBJ1-3, reads DGGITQSPKYLFRKEGQNVTLSCEQNLNHDAMYWYRQDPGQGLRLIYYSQIVNDFQKGDIAEGYSVSREKKESFPLTVTSAQKNPTAFYLCASRGTVGNTIYFGEGSWLTVV.

The chain combines TRBV4-1 with TRBJ2-7; 7 positions match TRBD1. From germline, CDR1 is MGHRA and CDR2 YSYEKL. The CDR3 covers 15 residues. The V and J ends lost 4 bases and 0 bases, in that order; junction bases with no gene match: 6. In DNA, the CDR3 is TGCGCCAGCAGCCTAGTTCAGGGGGACTCCTACGAGCAGTACTTC. It codes for CASSLVQGDSYEQYF.

This clone was seen only once. This rearrangement joins TRBV7-2 to TRBJ2-7, with D perhaps matching TRBD1 or TRBD2 (5 bases each). Germline assignment: CDR1 SGHTA and CDR2 FQGNSA. CDR3 length: 15 amino acids. V dropped 1 base and J dropped 4 bases, with 14 bases sitting between them. As DNA, the CDR3 is TGTGCCAGCAGCTTAGGGTTGGGGGAAAATTACGAGCAGTACTTC. Amino acids: CASSLGLGENYEQYF.

The V gene is TRBV11-2, the J gene TRBJ1-2; D uncertain. The CDR3 length is 15 residues. Trimming pared 4 bases from V and 5 bases from J, leaving 17 bases between. The germline V gene has CDR1 SGHAT and CDR2 FQNNGV. The CDR3 sequence is CASSSPGRVSYGYTF. The CDR3 DNA reads as TGTGCCAGCAGCTCCCCGGGGAGGGTTTCGTATGGCTACACCTTC.

This chain joins TRBV5-1 and TRBJ2-2; D is possibly TRBD1 (6 bases). In germline, CDR1 is SGHRS, CDR2 YFSETQ. This CDR3 comprises 14 residues. V was clipped by 4 bases and J by 3 bases, with 10 bases between them. CDR3 protein: CASSPDRHTGELFF. The CDR3 DNA sequence: TGCGCCAGCAGCCCGGACAGACACACCGGGGAGCTGTTTTTT.

The CDR3 coding sequence is TGTGCCAGCAACTCCAACGGGGGAACTGAAGCTTTCTTT. Translation gives CASNSNGGTEAFF. This rearrangement joins TRBV12-3 or TRBV12-4 to TRBJ1-1; a weak D match, TRBD1 (5 bases). This CDR3 has 13 amino acids. Trimming shortened V by 7 bases and J by 5 bases, and 14 bases separated the two germline ends.

The rearrangement uses TRBV19 and TRBJ2-7; tentatively, D is TRBD1 (5 bases). The CDR3 is 13 amino acids. Germline CDR1 is LNHDA and CDR2 is SQIVND (reference sequence). Trimming took off 3 bases at V and 4 bases at J, with 10 bases between the two ends. As DNA, the CDR3 is TGTGCCAGTAGTATTACAGGTTCGTACGAGCAGTACTTC. As protein: CASSITGSYEQYF. Combining the CDR3 with reference TRBV19 and TRBJ2-7 gives the whole variable domain DGGITQSPKYLFRKEGQNVTLSCEQNLNHDAMYWYRQDPGQGLRLIYYSQIVNDFQKGDIAEGYSVSREKKESFPLTVTSAQKNPTAFYLCASSITGSYEQYFGPGTRLTVT.

This rearrangement joins TRBV5-1 to TRBJ2-4; a possible D gene is TRBD2 (6 bases). V lost 4 bases and J lost 7, with 12 bases in between. The CDR3 is made up of 13 amino acids. The germline V gene encodes CDR1 SGHRS and CDR2 YFSETQ. In DNA, the CDR3 is TGCGCCAGCAGCCCGGGAGAGGGGAACATTCAGTACTTC. Protein product: CASSPGEGNIQYF.

This clone was seen just once. The chain is built from TRBV27 and TRBJ2-7, with 7 bases matching TRBD1. The J segment lost 4 bases and the V segment lost 6 bases, leaving 6 bases of the junction unmatched. CDR1 is MNHEY, CDR2 SMNVEV, per germline (reference sequence). The CDR3 has 13 residues. CDR3 sequence reads: CASSLGQEYEQYF. Written as DNA, the CDR3 is TGTGCCAGCAGCCTAGGACAGGAATACGAGCAGTACTTC.

The chain couples TRBV28 to TRBJ2-7, with D uncertain. Germline CDR1 MDHEN, CDR2 SYDVKM. The CDR3 contains 14 residues. Trimming shortened V by 7 bases and J by 2 bases, and 15 bases separated the two germline ends. The chain's CDR3 is CASKLLRTPYEQYF. The CDR3 DNA follows: TGTGCCAGCAAATTGCTCAGGACCCCCTACGAGCAGTACTTC. Based on the CDR3 plus reference TRBV28 and TRBJ2-7, the full variable domain is DVKVTQSSRYLVKRTGEKVFLECVQDMDHENMFWYRQDPGLGLRLIYFSYDVKMKEKGDIPEGYSVSREKKERFSLILESASTNQTSMYLCASKLLRTPYEQYFGPGTRLTVT.

The rearrangement uses TRBV2 and TRBJ2-1; TRBD2 matches 7 bases. Germline lookup yields CDR1 SNHLY and CDR2 FYNNEI. The CDR3 length is 12 residues. V lost 5 bases to trimming and J lost 13 bases; unmatched junction nucleotides: 8. The CDR3 DNA follows: TGTGCCAGCAGTTCACACCGGGAGGAACAGTTCTTC. Translated: CASSSHREEQFF.

This clone occurred once. The chain has TRBV7-6 and TRBJ2-3; D may be TRBD2 (6 bases). The CDR3 has 15 residues. Germline V gene sequence: CDR1 SGHVS, CDR2 FNYEAQ. V was clipped by 5 bases and J by 0 bases, with 12 bases between them. The CDR3 here is CASSIGTFSTDTQYF. Written as DNA, the CDR3 is TGTGCCAGCAGCATCGGGACTTTTAGCACAGATACGCAGTATTTT.

The rearrangement uses TRBV10-3 and TRBJ2-7; D might be TRBD1 (6 bases). CDR1 ENHRY and CDR2 SYGVKD come from the germline V gene. V was clipped by 6 bases and J by 5 bases, with 17 bases between them. This CDR3 has 14 amino acids. The CDR3 coding sequence is TGTGCCATCAGAGACACAGGGTCAAGGAACGAGCAGTACTTC. As protein: CAIRDTGSRNEQYF.

The rearrangement joins TRBV5-1 to TRBJ2-5; D is unresolved. The CDR3 length is 14 residues. V was pared by 0 bases and J by 5 bases, with 11 bases between. The V gene's germline CDR1 is SGHRS and CDR2 YFSETQ. CDR3 sequence: CASSLGPQGETQYF. CDR3 nucleotides: TGCGCCAGCAGCTTGGGACCCCAAGGGGAGACCCAGTACTTC.

The DNA of the CDR3 is TGTGCCAGCAATCTAGGGTTGTTTGGGGGGGACTTCTCTGGAAACACCATATATTTT. It encodes CASNLGLFGGDFSGNTIYF. The rearrangement uses TRBV7-9 and TRBJ1-3, with D possibly TRBD1 on 5 matching bases. This CDR3 is built from 19 residues. V gave up 7 bases and J gave up 0 bases, with 25 bases separating them. The germline V gene has CDR1 SEHNR and CDR2 FQNEAQ (reference sequence).

The V and J genes are TRBV11-2 and TRBJ2-7, with 10 bases identical to TRBD1. CDR3 length: 15 amino acids. The germline V gene has CDR1 SGHAT and CDR2 FQNNGV. V shed 2 bases and J 3 bases; nucleotides not matched to a gene: 4. CDR3 in amino acids: CASSLSRDRGYEQYF. CDR3 coding DNA: TGTGCCAGCAGCTTATCCCGGGACAGGGGCTACGAGCAGTACTTC.

V gene TRBV28 combines with J gene TRBJ2-2; no definite D call. Between the trimmed V and J ends, which lost 5 bases and 1 base, there was a span of 8 bases. Germline CDR1 MDHEN, CDR2 SYDVKM. CDR3 size: 14 residues. The CDR3 DNA reads TGTGCCAGCAGTCAGTTTGGGAACACCGGGGAGCTGTTTTTT. Protein sequence: CASSQFGNTGELFF.